This TCR beta chain is from a study of cytomegalovirus exposure and HLA in healthy donors. Study context: As an earlier analysis found, roughly 180 million T cells yielded about 120 million unique TCR beta sequences.

Notes on this clone: The antigen is not known.

Amplification used 60 Vbeta primers and 13 Jbeta primers. Profiling relied on immunoSEQ multiplex PCR, and the TCRdb table lists in-frame clones only, not all of them. This specimen shows tens of thousands of clones; the ten leading clones hold 15%. Findings of the study overall: V- and J-gene trimming in TCR beta was tied to a missense DCLRE1C variant by an analysis performed later. The study carried out a later analysis of TCR beta sequences. It associated approximately 15,000 of them with specific HLA alleles at a false discovery rate of 0.05.

Nominally healthy donors provided the samples, though records likely missed some immune exposures. This CDR3 contains 17 residues. The V gene's germline CDR1 is WNHNN and CDR2 SYGVQD (reference sequence). J gave up 2 bases and V 0 bases, and 5 bases lay outside the gene matches. This chain joins TRBV10-1 and TRBJ2-1; TRBD2 matches at 9 bases. The sequencing sample was made of PBMCs. The sequence derives from a man in his fifties in good health and CMV-seropositive. The CDR3 protein is CASSESPASGTYNEQFF. Here the CDR3 DNA reads TGCGCCAGCAGTGAGTCACCGGCTAGCGGGACCTACAATGAGCAGTTCTTC.